Following are 19 T cell receptor beta chains from one sample sequenced in a study of CD8 T cells in Susac syndrome. RNA was extracted with the RNeasy kit, and a quantity of about 0.45 to 1 ug was reverse transcribed using random hexamers. In TCRdb, the immunoSEQ multiplex PCR reads were re-called with MiXCR into one record per CDR3 protein. The sample records some 75,000 distinct CDR3 sequences, under 95% being singletons. The sequenced sample consisted of CD8+ T cells from PBMCs. These receptor sequences come from a human donor with Susac syndrome.

V and J are TRBV27 and TRBJ1-5; D unresolved. Germline values: CDR1 MNHEY, CDR2 SMNVEV (reference sequence). Trimming shortened V by 5 bases and J by 4 bases, and 12 bases separated the two germline ends. The CDR3 has 14 residues. The CDR3 reads CASSPPGRNQPQHF. In nucleotides, the CDR3 is TGTGCCAGCAGTCCGCCGGGGAGAAATCAGCCCCAGCATTTT.

The J gene is TRBJ2-1, the V gene TRBV9; no clear D gene. CDR1 is SGDLS and CDR2 is YYNGEE in the germline V gene. V lost 3 bases and J 4 bases, leaving 20 bases between the germline ends. The CDR3 is 17 amino acids. The CDR3 loop reads CASSAARSQKAYNEQFF. CDR3 nucleotide sequence: TGTGCCAGCAGCGCCGCCAGGTCCCAGAAAGCTTACAATGAGCAGTTCTTC.

V usage is TRBV9 and J usage is TRBJ2-3; 8 bases map to TRBD2. The CDR3 contains 14 residues. The V gene's germline CDR1 is SGDLS and CDR2 YYNGEE. The V gene end was trimmed by 3 bases and the J gene end by 6 bases; junction bases not matched to a gene: 6. CDR3 loop: CASSATGGSDTQYF. CDR3 bases: TGTGCCAGCAGCGCCACGGGAGGGTCGGATACGCAGTATTTT.

V gene TRBV27 combines with J gene TRBJ2-7; TRBD1 matches 8 bases. This CDR3 region has 16 residues. Germline trimming cut 4 bases from V and 1 base from J; bases unmatched to any gene: 9. The germline V gene has CDR1 MNHEY and CDR2 SMNVEV (reference sequence). The CDR3 is CASSYSSGQASYEQYF. CDR3 nucleotide sequence: TGTGCCAGCAGTTATTCCTCGGGACAGGCGTCCTACGAGCAGTACTTC.

CDR3 nucleotides: TGTGCCATCAGTGAGTACGGACCAAGCACAGATACGCAGTATTTT. Encoded protein: CAISEYGPSTDTQYF. J is TRBJ2-3 and V is TRBV10-3; D not resolved. Trimming pared 1 base from V and 0 bases from J, leaving 8 bases between. CDR3 length equals 15 residues. Germline CDR1 ENHRY, CDR2 SYGVKD.

The rearrangement joins TRBV28 to TRBJ1-5; D might be TRBD1 (5 bases). CDR3 length: 13 residues. The V end lost 3 bases, the J end lost 6 bases, and 9 bases lay between the germline ends. From germline, CDR1 is MDHEN and CDR2 SYDVKM. The CDR3 region is CASSLGRVQPQHF. CDR3 DNA: TGTGCCAGCAGTTTGGGCAGGGTTCAGCCCCAGCATTTT.

The CDR3: CASSQRGQGANEQFF. The CDR3 DNA sequence: TGCGCCAGCAGCCAAAGGGGACAGGGGGCCAATGAGCAGTTCTTC. The genes are TRBV4-1 and TRBJ2-1; 12 positions match TRBD1. Germline CDR1 is MGHRA and CDR2 is YSYEKL. CDR3 length: 15 residues. Trimming removed 2 bases from V and 6 bases from J; junction bases left unmatched: 2.

The chain uses TRBV12-3 or TRBV12-4 and TRBJ2-2; D is ambiguous. The CDR3 is made up of 18 amino acids. Trimming shortened V by 3 bases and J by 2 bases, and 19 bases separated the two germline ends. This CDR3 is CASSFIPPSVANTGELFF. CDR3 DNA sequence: TGTGCCAGCAGTTTTATCCCCCCCTCGGTCGCAAACACCGGGGAGCTGTTTTTT.

The chain recombines TRBV11-2 with TRBJ1-1; D not certain. Trimming cost V 5 bases and J 5 bases, with 15 bases left between them. This CDR3 is built from 14 residues. The V gene's germline CDR1 is SGHAT and CDR2 FQNNGV. CDR3 nucleotides: TGTGCCAGCAGCCCGCGGGTCAGCGGGACTGAAGCTTTCTTT. Translation gives CASSPRVSGTEAFF.

The V and J genes are TRBV5-1 and TRBJ2-3; TRBD2 matches at 14 bases. The germline CDR1 and CDR2 sequences are SGHRS and YFSETQ. The CDR3 totals 17 residues. Losses at the gene ends were 0 bases for V and 6 bases for J; bases not matched to a gene: 6. The CDR3 protein is CASSLAGLAGGSDTQYF. The CDR3 DNA reads TGCGCCAGCAGCTTGGCCGGACTAGCGGGGGGATCGGATACGCAGTATTTT.

The rearrangement links TRBV7-9 to TRBJ1-1; D is ambiguous. This CDR3 spans 14 amino acids. V lost 5 bases, J lost 3 bases, and 13 bases lay in between. Looked up from germline, CDR1 is SEHNR and CDR2 is FQNEAQ (reference sequence). The CDR3 DNA reads as TGTGCCAGCAGCCAACGTGGTGAGGACACTGAAGCTTTCTTT. Protein sequence: CASSQRGEDTEAFF.

V is TRBV15 and J is TRBJ2-3; D gene unclear. Germline lookup yields CDR1 LNHNV and CDR2 YYDKDF (reference sequence). Between the trimmed V and J ends, which lost 0 bases and 6 bases, there was a span of 4 bases. CDR3 length equals 12 residues. The CDR3 region is CATSREADTQYF. The CDR3 DNA sequence: TGTGCCACCAGCAGAGAGGCGGATACGCAGTATTTT.

This clonotype occurred once. The chain employs TRBV5-4 and TRBJ1-1; D remains ambiguous. The germline V and J ends were trimmed by 4 bases and 1 base, with 2 bases remaining between them. Germline V lookup: CDR1 SGHNT, CDR2 YYREEE (reference sequence). The CDR3 contains 11 residues. Here the CDR3 reads CASSENTEAFF. For the CDR3, the DNA is TGTGCCAGCAGCGAGAACACTGAAGCTTTCTTT.

This clonotype was seen a handful of times. This chain links TRBV19 with TRBJ2-1; 7 bases are shared with TRBD2. The germline V gene encodes CDR1 LNHDA and CDR2 SQIVND (reference sequence). The CDR3 covers 12 residues. V lost 5 bases and J lost 8; bases outside the gene matches: 3. The CDR3 DNA follows: TGTGCCAGTAGTTTCCTAGCGGATGAGCAGTTCTTC. Protein product: CASSFLADEQFF.

The chain has TRBV12-3 or TRBV12-4 and TRBJ2-3; D is ambiguous. CDR3 length: 15 residues. Trimming cost V 2 bases and J 3 bases, with 12 bases left between them. Here the CDR3 DNA reads TGTGCCAGCAGTTTATCAGGCCCCGGGACAGATACGCAGTATTTT. Translation gives CASSLSGPGTDTQYF.

The chain combines TRBV20-1 with TRBJ1-6; perhaps TRBD1 as D (5 bases). Per germline, CDR1 DFQATT and CDR2 SNEGSKA (reference sequence). Trimming took 0 bases from V and 7 from J, leaving 13 bases between them. There are 15 residues in the CDR3. The CDR3 is CSARDPRDGNSPLHF. For the CDR3, the DNA is TGCAGTGCTAGAGATCCACGGGACGGCAATTCACCCCTCCACTTT.

This clonotype has just a few counts. The chain is built from TRBV7-2 and TRBJ2-3; D perhaps matches TRBD1 (6 bases). The CDR3 covers 15 residues. V shed 3 bases and J shed 5 bases, with 15 bases lying between them. CDR1 and CDR2 (germline): SGHTA, FQGNSA. The CDR3 region has the DNA TGTGCCAGCAGCTTGTCAGGGGAACTTCAAGATACGCAGTATTTT. The encoded protein is CASSLSGELQDTQYF.

The V and J genes are TRBV28 and TRBJ2-6; no definite D call. The CDR3 runs to 17 residues. Deletions cut 3 bases from V and 0 bases from J, with 12 bases between. The germline V gene encodes CDR1 MDHEN and CDR2 SYDVKM. Here the CDR3 reads CASSFAGLSSGANVLTF. CDR3 coding DNA: TGTGCCAGCAGTTTCGCCGGGTTAAGCTCTGGGGCCAACGTCCTGACTTTC.

The chain carries TRBV6-2 or TRBV6-3 and TRBJ1-5, with 7 positions matching TRBD1. The CDR3 spans 17 residues. The junction had 11 bases not matched to a gene; V was cut back by 4 bases and J by 2 bases. The V gene's germline CDR1 is MNHEY and CDR2 SVGEGT. CDR3 nucleotide sequence: TGTGCCAGCAGTTCAAAACAGGGGACTTTTGGCAATCAGCCCCAGCATTTT. It specifies CASSSKQGTFGNQPQHF.